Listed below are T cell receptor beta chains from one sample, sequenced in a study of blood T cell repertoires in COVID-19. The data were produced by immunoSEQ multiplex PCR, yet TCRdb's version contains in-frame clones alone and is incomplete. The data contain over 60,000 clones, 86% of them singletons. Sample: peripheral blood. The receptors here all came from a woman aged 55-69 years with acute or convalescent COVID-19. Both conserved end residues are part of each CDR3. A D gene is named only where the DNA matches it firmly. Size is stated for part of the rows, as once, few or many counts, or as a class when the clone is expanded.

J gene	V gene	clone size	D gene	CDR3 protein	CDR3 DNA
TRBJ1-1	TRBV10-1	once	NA	CASRKRVEGNAFF	TGCGCCAGCCGCAAGAGGGTAGAAGGGAACGCTTTCTTT
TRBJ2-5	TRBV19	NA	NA	CASSIGTRLQETQYF	TGTGCCAGTAGTATAGGCACACGCCTGCAAGAGACCCAGTACTTC
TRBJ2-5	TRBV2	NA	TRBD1	CASSLDRGRETQYF	TGTGCCAGCAGCCTCGACAGGGGGCGAGAGACCCAGTACTTC
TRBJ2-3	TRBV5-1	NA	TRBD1	CASSPGQSTDTQYF	TGCGCCAGCAGCCCGGGACAGAGCACAGATACGCAGTATTTT
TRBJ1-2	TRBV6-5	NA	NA	CASSSSPGESGYTF	NA
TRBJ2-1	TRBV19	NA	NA	CASKVRDNDNEQFF	TGTGCCAGTAAGGTCAGGGACAACGACAATGAGCAGTTCTTC
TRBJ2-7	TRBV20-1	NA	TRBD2	CSASHGGLAGRYEQYF	TGCAGTGCTAGTCATGGGGGACTAGCGGGGCGTTACGAGCAGTACTTC
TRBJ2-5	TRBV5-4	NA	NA	CASSMEAAGQETQYF	TGTGCCAGCAGCATGGAGGCGGCAGGGCAAGAGACCCAGTACTTC
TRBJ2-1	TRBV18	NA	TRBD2	CASSPIPSGGTILNEQFF	TGTGCCAGCTCACCCATTCCTAGCGGGGGCACAATTCTGAATGAGCAGTTCTTC
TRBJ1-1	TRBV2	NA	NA	CASSAPGGENTEAFF	TGTGCCAGCAGTGCCCCGGGGGGGGAGAACACTGAAGCTTTCTTT
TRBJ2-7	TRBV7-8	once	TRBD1	CASSLVGGTVIYEQYF	TGTGCCAGCAGCTTAGTGGGTGGGACAGTTATCTACGAGCAGTACTTC
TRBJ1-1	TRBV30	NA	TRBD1	CAFRGYTEAFF	TGTGCCTTCAGGGGGTACACTGAAGCTTTCTTT
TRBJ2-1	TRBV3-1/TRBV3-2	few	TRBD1	CASSHTGTGHNEQFF	TGTGCCAGCAGCCACACCGGGACAGGCCACAATGAGCAGTTCTTC
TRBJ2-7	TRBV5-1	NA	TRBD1	CASSLSGGNEQYF	TGCGCCAGCAGCTTGTCAGGGGGCAACGAGCAGTACTTC
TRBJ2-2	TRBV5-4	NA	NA	CASSPQTGPGELFF	TGTGCCAGCAGCCCACAGACAGGCCCCGGGGAGCTGTTTTTT
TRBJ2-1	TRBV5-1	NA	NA	CASSLSQGGGNEQFF	TGCGCCAGCAGCTTGTCTCAGGGAGGAGGCAATGAGCAGTTCTTC
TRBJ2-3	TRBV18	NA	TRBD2	CASSPLTSGGPSTDTQYF	TGTGCCAGCTCACCACTAACTAGCGGGGGGCCGAGCACAGATACGCAGTATTTT
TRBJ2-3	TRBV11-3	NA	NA	CASSGQNTDTQYF	TGTGCCAGCAGCGGACAGAACACAGATACGCAGTATTTT
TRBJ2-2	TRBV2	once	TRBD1	CASRGRQGPIGELFF	TGTGCCAGCAGAGGCCGACAGGGGCCCATCGGGGAGCTGTTTTTT
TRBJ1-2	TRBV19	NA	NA	CASSKGSGWGYTF	TGTGCCAGTAGCAAGGGGTCGGGCTGGGGCTACACCTTC
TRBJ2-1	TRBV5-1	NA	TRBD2	CASSFQRGGVNEQFF	TGCGCCAGCAGCTTCCAGCGGGGGGGCGTCAATGAGCAGTTCTTC
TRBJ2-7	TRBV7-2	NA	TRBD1	CASSSRDSYEQYF	TGTGCCAGCAGCTCCAGGGACAGCTACGAGCAGTACTTC
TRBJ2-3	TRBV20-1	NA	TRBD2	CSAAQRGEQYF	TGCAGTGCTGCTCAGCGGGGCGAACAGTATTTT
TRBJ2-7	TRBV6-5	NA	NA	CASGLVGGQEQYF	TGTGCCAGCGGCCTGGTAGGAGGGCAGGAGCAGTACTTC
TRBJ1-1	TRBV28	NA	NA	CASRAYGKLDTEAFF	TGTGCCAGTCGCGCATACGGGAAGTTGGACACTGAAGCTTTCTTT
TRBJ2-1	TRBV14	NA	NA	CASSQRFLNEQFF	TGTGCCAGCAGCCAGAGGTTTTTGAATGAGCAGTTCTTC
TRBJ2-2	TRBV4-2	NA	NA	CASSRGDANTGELFF	TGTGCCAGCAGCCGGGGGGACGCGAACACCGGGGAGCTGTTTTTT
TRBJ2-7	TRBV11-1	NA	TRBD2	CASSFGGAAYEQYF	TGTGCCAGCAGCTTCGGGGGGGCGGCCTACGAGCAGTACTTC
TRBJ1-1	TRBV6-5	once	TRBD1	CASKDRGGTEAFF	TGTGCCAGCAAGGACAGGGGTGGCACTGAAGCTTTCTTT
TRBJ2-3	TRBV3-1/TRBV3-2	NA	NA	CASSQSSGHSTDTQYF	TGTGCCAGCAGCCAAAGTAGCGGACATAGCACAGATACGCAGTATTTT
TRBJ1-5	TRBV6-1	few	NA	CASSEGGSSNQPQHF	TGTGCCAGCAGTGAAGGGGGCAGTAGCAATCAGCCCCAGCATTTT
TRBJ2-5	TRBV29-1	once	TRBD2	CSVGGRGTSAQYF	TGCAGCGTTGGTGGGCGGGGGACCTCGGCCCAGTACTTC
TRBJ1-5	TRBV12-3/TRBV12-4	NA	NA	CASSPSLGQPQHF	TGTGCCAGCAGTCCTTCTCTTGGCCAGCCCCAGCATTTT
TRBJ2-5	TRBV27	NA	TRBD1	CASSFSTGPQETQYF	TGTGCCAGCAGTTTCTCGACAGGGCCCCAAGAGACCCAGTACTTC
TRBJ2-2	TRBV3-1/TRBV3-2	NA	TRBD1	CASRDRVTTGELFF	TGTGCCAGCAGAGACAGGGTTACCACCGGGGAGCTGTTTTTT
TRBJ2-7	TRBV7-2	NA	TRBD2	CASSLDPSSGEQYF	TGTGCCAGCAGCTTAGACCCATCTAGCGGGGAGCAGTACTTC
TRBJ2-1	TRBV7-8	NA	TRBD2	CASSFKMGLADHNEQFF	TGTGCCAGCAGCTTCAAAATGGGACTAGCGGACCACAATGAGCAGTTCTTC
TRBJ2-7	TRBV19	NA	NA	CASSPQDQGAYEQYF	TGTGCCAGTAGTCCCCAAGACCAAGGGGCCTACGAGCAGTACTTC
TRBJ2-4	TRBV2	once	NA	CASSVGRLGTRIQYF	TGTGCCAGCAGTGTTGGCCGGCTCGGGACAAGAATTCAGTACTTC
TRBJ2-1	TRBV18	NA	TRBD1	CASSPRQGAHEQFF	TGTGCCAGCTCACCGAGACAGGGGGCCCATGAGCAGTTCTTC
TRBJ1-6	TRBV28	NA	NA	CASSFSSYNSPLHF	TGTGCCAGCAGTTTTAGCTCCTATAATTCACCCCTCCACTTT
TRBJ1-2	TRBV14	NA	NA	CASSQDLQGFGYTF	TGTGCCAGCAGCCAAGATCTACAGGGATTTGGCTACACCTTC
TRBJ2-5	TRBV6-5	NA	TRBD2	CASDGLAGSQETQYF	TGTGCCAGCGACGGACTAGCGGGGTCTCAAGAGACCCAGTACTTC
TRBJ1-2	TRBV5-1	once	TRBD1	CASSLAGGQGSLRYGYTF	TGCGCCAGCAGCTTGGCCGGAGGACAGGGGAGTTTACGCTATGGCTACACCTTC
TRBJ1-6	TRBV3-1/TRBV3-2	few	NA	CASSQGRSNSPLHF	TGTGCCAGCAGCCAAGGCAGGTCTAATTCACCCCTCCACTTT
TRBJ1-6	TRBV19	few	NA	CASSIPLQGSSPLHF	TGTGCCAGTAGTATCCCCCTACAGGGATCCTCACCCCTCCACTTT
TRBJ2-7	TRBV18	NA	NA	CASSPRTVGDGEQYF	TGTGCCAGCTCACCCCGGACAGTCGGCGATGGCGAGCAGTACTTC
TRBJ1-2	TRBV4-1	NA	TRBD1	CASSQGTRTGRNYGYTF	TGCGCCAGCAGCCAAGGGACGAGGACAGGGAGGAACTATGGCTACACCTTC
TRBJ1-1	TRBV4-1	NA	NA	CASSQVTRTENTEAFF	TGCGCCAGCAGCCAAGTGACAAGGACAGAGAACACTGAAGCTTTCTTT
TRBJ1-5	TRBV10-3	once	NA	CAISESGEGAQHF	TGTGCCATCAGTGAGTCGGGGGAGGGAGCCCAGCATTTT